This T cell receptor beta chain was documented in a study of T cells after somatic rescue of genetic block. V lost 3 bases, J lost 7 bases, and 5 bases stayed unmatched. From germline, CDR1 is MNHEY and CDR2 SMNVEV (reference sequence). This CDR3 spans 14 amino acids. The data were produced by immunoSEQ multiplex PCR, yet TCRdb's version contains in-frame clones alone and is incomplete. This sample has 55,000 to 70,000 clones, with roughly 92% found just once. Sequencing input: peripheral blood mononuclear cells (PBMCs). This sequence was found in a man aged 40-50 years. This chain links TRBV27 with TRBJ2-3; TRBD2 agrees at 9 bases. The CDR3 coding sequence is TGTGCCAGCAGTTTGGGACTAGCCGGGAATACGCAGTATTTT. Encoded protein: CASSLGLAGNTQYF.